The 2 T cell receptor beta chains reported below all come from one sample, sequenced in a study of T cell responses to AZD1222 COVID-19 vaccine. Sequencing was performed with immunoSEQ multiplex PCR; in TCRdb, only in-frame clones are kept and a portion is missing. The repertoire consists of about 140,000 clones, with 80% to 95% occurring once and the leading ten covering 3% to 4%. This sample comprised peripheral blood, obtained 28 days after the second AZD1222 dose. These receptors were obtained from an adult who received the AZD1222 COVID-19 vaccine.

The chain is built from TRBV19 and TRBJ1-2; a weak D match, TRBD1 (5 bases). V dropped 9 bases and J dropped 0 bases, with 20 bases sitting between them. This CDR3 is 16 amino acids long. Germline V lookup: CDR1 LNHDA, CDR2 SQIVND (reference sequence). This chain's CDR3 is CASHSILDRANYGYTF. Written as DNA, the CDR3 is TGTGCCAGCCACTCAATACTCGACAGAGCTAACTATGGCTACACCTTC.

This chain joins TRBV19 and TRBJ1-3; D may be TRBD1 (6 bases). CDR1 and CDR2 from the germline V gene are LNHDA and SQIVND (reference sequence). The V end was cut by 5 bases, the J end by 0 bases, with 14 bases between. The CDR3 sequence is 16 residues long. DNA of the CDR3: TGTGCCAGTAGTGCCACGGGGGCTGGCTCTGGAAACACCATATATTTT. It codes for CASSATGAGSGNTIYF.